Listed here is a single TCR beta chain. V lost 3 bases, J lost 3 bases, and 5 bases stayed unmatched. Looked up from germline, CDR1 is MDHEN and CDR2 is SYDVKM. This CDR3 has 14 amino acids. Authors' analysis steps: Nucleated cell counts were estimated from reference gene primer amplification. The protocol was immunoSEQ multiplex PCR, while the TCRdb copy is restricted to in-frame clones and leaves out a portion. That table gives V, J and clone size, and the DNA gave D and trimming. In the table there are 75,000 to 90,000 clones, 75% to 95% of which are singletons. This record belongs to a study of blood T cell repertoires in COVID-19. Overall study context: The analysed material was cDNA or gDNA that came from T cells, B-cell-depleted T cells, or PBMCs.

The chain links TRBV28 to TRBJ2-7; 7 bases are shared with TRBD1. The clonotype originates from a woman aged 50 to 60 in a cohort sampled during active COVID-19. Source material: peripheral blood. In nucleotides, the CDR3 is TGTGCCAGCAGTTTGTTCAGGGGGAGCTACGAGCAGTACTTC. Translation: CASSLFRGSYEQYF.